These T cell receptor beta chains were read from a single sample in a study of Ad26.COV2.S vaccination and SARS-CoV-2 variants. This table comes from immunoSEQ multiplex PCR, and its TCRdb copy is limited to in-frame clones, with some not included. The table has 430,000 or so clones, 80% to 90% seen once. The material was peripheral blood, obtained in a trial of Ad26.COV2.S vaccine versus placebo. These receptors were collected from a person aged 18 to 65 who received the Ad26.COV2.S COVID-19 vaccine or a placebo. The CDR3 runs from the conserved cysteine through the conserved F or W. The D gene is left open where the match is weak.

j_call: TRBJ1-2; d_call: NA; v_call: TRBV2; cdr3_aa: CASSELATKVPFTF; cdr3_nt: TGTGCCAGCAGTGAATTGGCTACGAAGGTCCCCTTCACCTTC
j_call: TRBJ1-3; d_call: TRBD1; v_call: TRBV11-3; cdr3_aa: CASSFRQGRSGNTIYF; cdr3_nt: TGTGCCAGCAGCTTCCGACAGGGTCGTTCTGGAAACACCATATATTTT
j_call: TRBJ1-5; d_call: NA; v_call: TRBV7-9; cdr3_aa: CASSLPGANQPQHF; cdr3_nt: TGTGCCAGCAGCTTACCAGGGGCAAATCAGCCCCAGCATTTT
j_call: TRBJ1-5; d_call: NA; v_call: TRBV28; cdr3_aa: CASRLQGSAQHF; cdr3_nt: TGTGCCAGCAGACTACAGGGATCAGCCCAGCATTTT
j_call: TRBJ2-1; d_call: NA; v_call: TRBV13; cdr3_aa: CASNSWLGDQFNNEQFF; cdr3_nt: TGTGCCAGCAACTCCTGGCTGGGGGACCAATTTAACAATGAGCAGTTCTTC
j_call: TRBJ2-3; d_call: TRBD2; v_call: TRBV7-3; cdr3_aa: CASSRRGGGTDTQYF; cdr3_nt: TGTGCCAGCAGCCGCCGGGGCGGGGGAACAGATACGCAGTATTTT
j_call: TRBJ1-5; d_call: NA; v_call: TRBV2; cdr3_aa: CASGVQGRIPSSNQPQHF; cdr3_nt: TGTGCCAGCGGAGTACAGGGAAGGATTCCTTCTAGCAATCAGCCCCAGCATTTT
j_call: TRBJ1-2; d_call: TRBD1; v_call: TRBV20-1; cdr3_aa: CSAWTGEGYTF; cdr3_nt: TGCAGTGCCTGGACAGGGGAAGGCTACACCTTC
j_call: TRBJ2-2; d_call: TRBD1; v_call: TRBV5-5; cdr3_aa: CASSLAGTGKAGELFF; cdr3_nt: TGTGCCAGCAGCTTGGCCGGGACAGGGAAAGCCGGGGAGCTGTTTTTT
j_call: TRBJ1-1; d_call: NA; v_call: TRBV20-1; cdr3_aa: CSAPLNTEAFF; cdr3_nt: TGCAGTGCTCCGTTGAACACTGAAGCTTTCTTT
j_call: TRBJ1-2; d_call: NA; v_call: TRBV6-5; cdr3_aa: CASSSPQGPIYTF; cdr3_nt: TGTGCCAGCAGTTCACCGCAGGGACCCATATACACCTTC